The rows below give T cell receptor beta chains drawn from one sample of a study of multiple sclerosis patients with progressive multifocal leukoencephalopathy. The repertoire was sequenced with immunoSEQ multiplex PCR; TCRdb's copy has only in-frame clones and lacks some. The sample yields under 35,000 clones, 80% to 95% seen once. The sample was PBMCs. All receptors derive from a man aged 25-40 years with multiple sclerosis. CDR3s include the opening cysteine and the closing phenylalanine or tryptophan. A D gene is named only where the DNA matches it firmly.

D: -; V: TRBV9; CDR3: CASSVAGTLNEQFF
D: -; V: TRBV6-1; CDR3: CASSEAPGVNSPLHF
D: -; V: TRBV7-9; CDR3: CASSLVTGRGHNEQFF
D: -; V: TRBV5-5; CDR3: CASSLGPYQDTGELFF
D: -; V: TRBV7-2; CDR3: CASSQGNQPQHF
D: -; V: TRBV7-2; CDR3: CASSLRAWEAQETQYF
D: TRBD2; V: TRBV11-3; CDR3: CAGSPLAGVWETQYF
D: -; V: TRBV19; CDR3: CASMTTLQGTEAFF
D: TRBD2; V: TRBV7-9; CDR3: CASSVPASGSDTGELFF
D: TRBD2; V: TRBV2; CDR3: CASSVRLAGGSEQFF
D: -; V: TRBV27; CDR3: CASSLLGYEQYF
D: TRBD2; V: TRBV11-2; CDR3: CASSPGLAGGKEQFF
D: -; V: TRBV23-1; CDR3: CASSQRARETQYF
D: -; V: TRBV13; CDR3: CASSSTDEREKLFF
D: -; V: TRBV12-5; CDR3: CASGLVGFQPQHF
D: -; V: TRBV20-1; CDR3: CSALAETQYF
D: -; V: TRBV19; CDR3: CASTPVGRGWKGYTF
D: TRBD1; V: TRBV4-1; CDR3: CASSQEHRGLGYTF
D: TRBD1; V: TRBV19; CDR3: CASRTDRGSGNTIYF
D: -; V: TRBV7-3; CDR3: CASSLGRSSGNTIYF
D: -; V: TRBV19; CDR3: CASSTPEAFRNQPQHF
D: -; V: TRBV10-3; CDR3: CAILEPPNTEAFF
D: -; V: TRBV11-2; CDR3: CASSLVANTEAFF